Below, 14 T cell receptor beta chains from the same sample are listed, as sequenced in a study of T cell responses to AZD1222 COVID-19 vaccine. Libraries were prepared by immunoSEQ multiplex PCR; TCRdb keeps only in-frame clonotypes and omits some of them. The table lists around 72,000 clones, 65% to 90% of them singletons, with 5% to 6% in the top ten. The specimen comprised peripheral blood, sampled on day 0 of AZD1222 vaccination. Every receptor here comes from an adult in good health.

J is TRBJ1-5 and V is TRBV28; no reliable D call. The V gene's germline CDR1 is MDHEN and CDR2 SYDVKM. This CDR3 contains 14 residues. The germline V and J ends were trimmed by 2 bases and 1 base, with 6 bases remaining between them. Written as DNA, the CDR3 is TGTGCCAGCAGTTTACCACAGAGCAATCAGCCCCAGCATTTT. Protein sequence: CASSLPQSNQPQHF.

This chain joins TRBV5-1 and TRBJ1-1; 7 bases fit TRBD1. Germline CDR1 and CDR2: SGHRS and YFSETQ. This CDR3 is built from 13 residues. The V segment lost 7 bases and the J segment 1 base; nucleotides outside the gene matches: 4. The CDR3 loop is CASGRGENTEAFF. The CDR3 bases are TGCGCCAGCGGCAGGGGGGAGAACACTGAAGCTTTCTTT.

In DNA form, the CDR3 reads TGTGCCAGCATGCAGGCGGCCTACGAGCAGTACTTC. Translation gives CASMQAAYEQYF. The rearrangement links TRBV6-6 to TRBJ2-7; D unclear. Trimming shortened V by 7 bases and J by 2 bases, and 9 bases separated the two germline ends. CDR3 length equals 12 residues. Germline CDR1 and CDR2: MNHNY and SVGAGI (reference sequence).

This rearrangement joins TRBV6-5 to TRBJ2-3; 7 bases are shared with TRBD2. This CDR3 contains 14 residues. Trimming removed 6 bases from V and 3 bases from J; junction bases left unmatched: 6. Looked up from germline, CDR1 is MNHEY and CDR2 is SVGAGI. CDR3 amino acids: CASRGGIGTDTQYF. CDR3 bases: TGTGCCAGCAGGGGAGGGATTGGGACAGATACGCAGTATTTT.

This clone was counted a few times. The genes are TRBV6-4 and TRBJ2-2, with 9 bases aligning to TRBD2. The germline gives CDR1 MRHNA, CDR2 SNTAGT. J was trimmed by 3 bases and V by 0 bases; bases with no gene match: 8. The CDR3 totals 18 residues. In DNA form, the CDR3 reads TGTGCCAGCAGTGACTCGAGTCAAGCGGGGGGCCACACCGGGGAGCTGTTTTTT. Encoded protein: CASSDSSQAGGHTGELFF.

This chain links TRBV25-1 with TRBJ1-6; maybe TRBD1 (5 bases). This CDR3 spans 15 amino acids. The V end was cut by 3 bases, the J end by 7 bases, with 13 bases between. The germline V gene has CDR1 MGHDK and CDR2 SYGVNS. CDR3 nucleotides: TGTGCCAGCAGTGACGCCAGGGCGGACAATTCACCCCTCCACTTT. Translation: CASSDARADNSPLHF.

For the CDR3, the DNA is TGTGCCACCAGCACCCGGACAGCCGCGGTCTACGAGCAGTACTTC. Amino acids: CATSTRTAAVYEQYF. The V call is TRBV15, the J call TRBJ2-7, with D perhaps TRBD1 (6 bases). The CDR3 is 15 residues long. V shed 4 bases and J shed 3 bases, with 16 bases lying between them. Germline values: CDR1 LNHNV, CDR2 YYDKDF (reference sequence).

The chain carries TRBV27 and TRBJ2-2, with D perhaps being TRBD1 or TRBD2 (6 bases each). The CDR3 is 15 residues long. Germline-derived CDR1 and CDR2 are MNHEY and SMNVEV (reference sequence). Between the trimmed V and J ends, which lost 5 bases and 3 bases, there was a span of 13 bases. CDR3 nucleotides: TGTGCCAGCAGTATTGACAGGAGGGACACCGGGGAGCTGTTTTTT. Protein: CASSIDRRDTGELFF.

This clone was seen only once. V gene TRBV2 combines with J gene TRBJ1-2; D is unresolved. Germline V gives CDR1 SNHLY, CDR2 FYNNEI. The V end was cut by 5 bases, the J end by 8 bases, with 12 bases between. This CDR3 comprises 12 residues. The CDR3 sequence: CASSQDEGGYTF. DNA of the CDR3: TGTGCCAGCAGTCAGGACGAAGGGGGCTACACCTTC.

The chain is built from TRBV4-1 and TRBJ2-1; D may be TRBD2 (6 bases). Germline CDR1 is MGHRA and CDR2 is YSYEKL. Deletions cut 5 bases from V and 4 bases from J, with 15 bases between. The length of the CDR3 is 15 residues. The CDR3 sequence is CASSKFGGRYNEQFF. The CDR3 DNA reads as TGCGCCAGCAGCAAGTTCGGGGGAAGGTACAATGAGCAGTTCTTC.

The chain links TRBV7-2 to TRBJ1-2; 11 bases match TRBD1. V lost 5 bases and J lost 7; bases outside the gene matches: 12. CDR3 length equals 16 residues. Germline V gene data show CDR1 as SGHTA and CDR2 as FQGNSA. The CDR3 region is CASSPNKGQGVVGYTF. CDR3 bases: TGTGCCAGCAGCCCCAATAAGGGACAGGGGGTAGTTGGCTACACCTTC.

V and J are TRBV28 and TRBJ2-2, with TRBD2 matching 9 bases. Germline CDR1 reads MDHEN; CDR2 reads SYDVKM. The ends lost 5 bases at V and 6 bases at J; junction bases unmatched: 4. The CDR3 loop spans 14 amino acids. The CDR3, as DNA: TGTGCCAGCAGTATGGGACTAGCCCCCGGGGAGCTGTTTTTT. Protein sequence: CASSMGLAPGELFF.

This clone showed up just once. The chain is built from TRBV5-1 and TRBJ2-7, with TRBD1 as a possible D gene (6 bases). The CDR3 extends over 15 amino acids. Germline V CDR1 and CDR2: SGHRS, YFSETQ. Trimming shortened V by 5 bases and J by 2 bases, and 17 bases separated the two germline ends. For the CDR3, the DNA is TGCGCCAGCAGTCTCGGAACAGGGTCTGCCTACGAGCAGTACTTC. Its translation: CASSLGTGSAYEQYF.

The chain carries TRBV15 and TRBJ1-2; a possible D gene is TRBD1 (5 bases). Germline values: CDR1 LNHNV, CDR2 YYDKDF (reference sequence). The CDR3 has 16 amino acids. V was trimmed by 5 bases and J by 5 bases, leaving 21 bases between them. The CDR3 here is CATSLRRDGLPYGYTF. The CDR3 nucleotides read TGTGCCACCAGCCTAAGGAGGGACGGACTCCCTTATGGCTACACCTTC.